This T cell receptor (beta chain) was documented in a study of graft-versus-host responses after intestinal transplantation. Study details: Recipients were given multivisceral, liver-intestinal, or isolated intestinal transplants.

This clone was observed once. CDR1 MNHNS and CDR2 SASEGT come from the germline V gene. V was clipped by 9 bases and J by 6 bases, with 12 bases between them. The length of the CDR3 is 12 residues. Measured with immunoSEQ multiplex PCR; TCRdb has only the in-frame clones, and not every one. This table holds just over 20,000 clones, approximately 89% found once. This specimen was PBMCs, taken roughly 65 days after intestinal transplantation. The source of this sequence is a human patient who received an intestinal transplant, so some T cells may come from the graft donor. This chain joins TRBV6-1 and TRBJ1-5; D possibly corresponds to TRBD1 (5 bases). The CDR3 spells CASRGGGQPQHF. The CDR3 region has the DNA TGTGCCAGTCGTGGGGGAGGTCAGCCCCAGCATTTT.